These 8 T cell receptor beta chains were all obtained from the same sample, sequenced in a study of cytomegalovirus exposure and HLA in healthy donors. PCR employed 60 Vbeta and 13 Jbeta primers. The method was immunoSEQ multiplex PCR; TCRdb's version includes in-frame clones alone and lacks a portion of them. The repertoire holds approximately 240,000 clones, 77% seen once, with 2.7% in the top ten. The sequencing sample was made of PBMCs. The receptors originated from a woman aged 60-75 years in good health and CMV-seropositive.

V is TRBV7-9 and J is TRBJ2-5; D gene ambiguous. The J call is doubtful: the DNA matches TRBJ2-7 better. Germline loops: CDR1 SEHNR, CDR2 FQNEAQ (reference sequence). CDR3 size: 12 residues. The CDR3 loop reads CASSLGASEQYF. In DNA, the CDR3 is TGTGCCAGCAGCTTAGGAGCCTCCGAGCAGTACTTC.

This clone appeared a single time. This sequence joins TRBV6-4 and TRBJ1-5, with 9 nucleotides matching TRBD1. This CDR3 region has 14 residues. V trimming: 4 bases; J trimming: 6 bases; junction bases outside the gene matches: 4. Germline CDR1 is MRHNA and CDR2 is SNTAGT. The CDR3 sequence: CASSVRQGGQPQHF. The CDR3 DNA reads as TGTGCCAGCAGTGTTAGACAGGGGGGTCAGCCCCAGCATTTT.

This clone was seen only a few times. The chain has TRBV14 and TRBJ1-1; 7 bases match TRBD1. CDR1 and CDR2 (germline): SGHDN, FVKESK. V lost 2 bases to trimming and J lost 0 bases; unmatched junction nucleotides: 9. The CDR3 is 17 amino acids. The CDR3 protein is CASSQQTWTGMNTEAFF. The DNA of the CDR3 is TGTGCCAGCAGCCAACAAACCTGGACAGGAATGAACACTGAAGCTTTCTTT.

The genes are TRBV28 and TRBJ1-5, with D uncertain. The V end was cut by 5 bases, the J end by 2 bases, with 13 bases between. Germline assignment: CDR1 MDHEN and CDR2 SYDVKM. The CDR3 totals 15 residues. CDR3 nucleotide sequence: TGTGCCAGCAGTCCCCCCCCCGGAGGCAATCAGCCCCAGCATTTT. Translation gives CASSPPPGGNQPQHF. Based on the CDR3 plus reference TRBV28 and TRBJ1-5, the full variable domain is DVKVTQSSRYLVKRTGEKVFLECVQDMDHENMFWYRQDPGLGLRLIYFSYDVKMKEKGDIPEGYSVSREKKERFSLILESASTNQTSMYLCASSPPPGGNQPQHFGDGTRLSIL.

The chain is built from TRBV9 and TRBJ1-1, with a tentative D call TRBD1 (6 bases). Trimming took 0 bases from V and 4 from J, leaving 13 bases between them. This CDR3 comprises 15 residues. CDR1 SGDLS and CDR2 YYNGEE come from the germline V gene. CDR3 region: CASSVDGRGGTEAFF. The CDR3, as DNA: TGTGCCAGCAGCGTAGACGGCAGGGGTGGCACTGAAGCTTTCTTT.

The chain links TRBV28 to TRBJ1-3; unclear D gene. Trimming cost V 6 bases and J 0 bases, with 9 bases left between them. The CDR3 sequence is 14 residues long. Germline V gives CDR1 MDHEN, CDR2 SYDVKM. The CDR3 sequence: CASRSTGSGNTIYF. CDR3 bases: TGTGCCAGCAGGTCAACCGGCTCTGGAAACACCATATATTTT.

This CDR3 reads CASSSRPPSGGLTDTQYF. The CDR3 bases are TGTGCCAGCAGCTCCCGACCTCCGAGCGGGGGCTTGACAGATACGCAGTATTTT. The chain uses TRBV7-6 and TRBJ2-3; 8 bases fit TRBD2. J was trimmed by 3 bases and V by 4 bases; bases with no gene match: 15. The CDR3 extends over 18 amino acids. The germline V gene has CDR1 SGHVS and CDR2 FNYEAQ.

This chain joins TRBV5-1 and TRBJ2-1, with 10 bases that match TRBD2. Germline V CDR1 and CDR2: SGHRS, YFSETQ. The CDR3 length is 15 residues. The V gene end was trimmed by 0 bases and the J gene end by 8 bases; junction bases not matched to a gene: 5. CDR3 nucleotides: TGCGCCAGCAGCTTGGAGCTAGCGGGAGCGGATGAGCAGTTCTTC. Amino acids: CASSLELAGADEQFF.